Listed below are T cell receptor beta chains from one sample, sequenced in a study of vaccination and CD4 T cells after COVID-19. What these receptors recognize is not known. In TCRdb, the PCR reads were re-called with MiXCR into one record per CDR3 protein. The data contain under 25,000 distinct CDR3 sequences, roughly 41% of them singletons. The input for sequencing was CD4+ T cells from blood, cultured in vitro, taken after SARS-CoV-2 vaccination. These TCRs come from a human donor who had recovered from COVID-19. Each CDR3 is given with its conserved first and last residue. Each record gives: CDR3 length, J gene, V gene, D gene, clone size, CDR3 DNA, CDR3 protein. A D gene is named only where the DNA matches it firmly. Not all rows give a size; the values are once, few, many and, for expanded clones, a class.

12 | TRBJ2-3 | TRBV7-9 | . | few | TGTGCCAGCAGATCTAGCACAGATACGCAGTATTTT | CASRSSTDTQYF
14 | TRBJ2-7 | TRBV7-8 | . | . | TGTGCCAGCAGCTCCGGGACACGCTCCTACGAGCAGTACTTC | CASSSGTRSYEQYF
15 | TRBJ2-2 | TRBV20-1 | . | few | TGCAGTGCTAGAGATGTACAGTCTGACACCGGGGAGCTGTTTTTT | CSARDVQSDTGELFF
14 | TRBJ1-6 | TRBV19 | TRBD1 | few | TGTGCCAGTAGTACACAGGGGACGCATTCACCCCTCCACTTT | CASSTQGTHSPLHF
15 | TRBJ2-2 | TRBV7-3 | . | . | TGTGCCAGCAGCTTTTCAGCGACGAACACCGGGGAGCTGTTTTTT | CASSFSATNTGELFF
14 | TRBJ2-7 | TRBV11-3 | TRBD2 | . | TGTGCCAGCAGCCCCCTAGCGGGGGGCTACGAGCAGTACTTC | CASSPLAGGYEQYF
13 | TRBJ2-5 | TRBV20-1 | . | . | TGCAGTGCTAGCTCCGGCGGACAAGAGACCCAGTACTTC | CSASSGGQETQYF
15 | TRBJ1-2 | TRBV19 | . | . | TGTGCCAGTAGTATGCTTCAGGTGTCGGCGGCTGGCTACACCTTC | CASSMLQVSAAGYTF
16 | TRBJ2-1 | TRBV20-1 | TRBD2 | few | TGCAGTGCCGGGACTAGCGGGGTGAGCTCCTACAATGAGCAGTTCTTC | CSAGTSGVSSYNEQFF
15 | TRBJ1-1 | TRBV6-2/TRBV6-3 | . | few | TGTGCCAGCAGTCCCGTTCGTCTACGGAACACTGAAGCTTTCTTT | CASSPVRLRNTEAFF
16 | TRBJ1-2 | TRBV12-3/TRBV12-4 | . | few | TGTGCCAGCAGTTCGTCACAGGGAGGGGTTAACTATGGCTACACCTTC | CASSSSQGGVNYGYTF
16 | TRBJ2-5 | TRBV11-3 | . | . | TGTGCCAGCAGCTTAGCCAGGGGCGCTCGCCAAGAGACCAAGTACTTC | CASSLARGARQETKYF
15 | TRBJ2-1 | TRBV7-9 | . | few | TGTGCCAGCAGCTTAGTTTTATCGTCCTACAATGAGCAGTTCTTC | CASSLVLSSYNEQFF
16 | TRBJ1-2 | TRBV27 | TRBD1 | . | TGTGCCAGCAGTTTCTCCCAGGACAGGGGCAACTATGGCTACACCTTC | CASSFSQDRGNYGYTF
13 | TRBJ2-3 | TRBV9 | . | . | TGTGCCAGCAGCTATGGGACAACAGATACGCAGTATTTT | CASSYGTTDTQYF
16 | TRBJ2-1 | TRBV7-9 | TRBD1 | . | TGTGCCAGCAGCCCGGGGGTGACAGGGGTCTACAATGAGCAGTTCTTC | CASSPGVTGVYNEQFF
15 | TRBJ2-7 | TRBV4-2 | . | . | TGTGCCAGCAGCCAAGAATCTGAGGGACTCTACGAGCAGTACTTC | CASSQESEGLYEQYF
15 | TRBJ1-6 | TRBV7-2 | . | . | TGTGCCAGCAGCTCAGAAGGGGGCTATAATTCACCCCTCCACTTT | CASSSEGGYNSPLHF
12 | TRBJ1-2 | TRBV12-3/TRBV12-4 | . | . | TGTGCCAGCAGTTTGAGTAACTATGGCTACACCTTC | CASSLSNYGYTF
16 | TRBJ1-2 | TRBV11-2 | TRBD1 | . | TGTGCCAGCAGCAATACCGAGGGGGCGAATGGCTATGGCTACACCTTC | CASSNTEGANGYGYTF
12 | TRBJ2-7 | TRBV7-2 | . | few | TGTGCCAGCAGCTTAGTTTCCTACGAGCAGTACTTC | CASSLVSYEQYF
16 | TRBJ1-4 | TRBV7-6 | . | few | TGTGCCAGCAGCCGGGGAGGGGGGAATAGGGCGGAAAAACTGTTTTTT | CASSRGGGNRAEKLFF
13 | TRBJ1-1 | TRBV7-9 | . | medium-sized | TGTGCCAGCAGCTTAGAGTCAGGGGCTGAAGCTTTCTTT | CASSLESGAEAFF
14 | TRBJ1-5 | TRBV19 | TRBD1 | few | TGTGCCAGTACGGCGGGACAGGGCGGGCAGCCCCAGCATTTT | CASTAGQGGQPQHF
13 | TRBJ2-7 | TRBV2 | . | few | TGTGCCAGCCAACGGGACCTTACCTACGAGCAGTACTTC | CASQRDLTYEQYF
14 | TRBJ1-6 | TRBV30 | TRBD1 | few | TGTGCCTGGCAGGCCGGGACAGGGAGGTCACCCCTCCACTTT | CAWQAGTGRSPLHF
14 | TRBJ2-5 | TRBV19 | TRBD1 | . | TGTGCCAGTAGTAGACAAACAGGGGCCGAGACCCAGTACTTC | CASSRQTGAETQYF
14 | TRBJ2-7 | TRBV10-3 | . | few | TGTGCCATCAGTGAGCCGCTTCTAGCCTACGAGCAGTACTTC | CAISEPLLAYEQYF
14 | TRBJ2-3 | TRBV20-1 | TRBD2 | . | TGCAGTGCGAGGAAAAGCGGGAGAACAGATACGCAGTATTTT | CSARKSGRTDTQYF
13 | TRBJ2-3 | TRBV4-3 | . | . | TGCGCCAGCAGCCAAGGACGGGCAGATACGCAGTATTTT | CASSQGRADTQYF
13 | TRBJ1-4 | TRBV7-8 | . | . | TGTGCCAGCAGCCCTGAGGGGAGTGAAAAACTGTTTTTT | CASSPEGSEKLFF